This is a list of T cell receptor beta chains from one sample in a study of cytomegalovirus exposure and HLA in healthy donors. Sequencing was performed with immunoSEQ multiplex PCR; in TCRdb, only in-frame clones are kept and a portion is missing. The sample lists about 180,000 clones, 85% occurring once. Sequencing was performed on PBMCs. These receptors all stem from a man aged 18 to 35 in good health and CMV-seropositive. The CDR3 runs from the conserved cysteine through the conserved F or W. D genes are given only for firm matches. A row's size may be missing; if present it is once, few, many or a size class.

>TRBV2|TRBD1|TRBJ1-5|.
TGTGCCAGCAGTGGCCGGGGGACAGGCGGAAATCAGCCCCAGCATTTT
CASSGRGTGGNQPQHF
>TRBV5-1|.|TRBJ2-2|.
TGCGCCAGCAGCCAGAAAGGAAATGGCCAGGGTTACACCGGGGAGCTGTTTTTT
CASSQKGNGQGYTGELFF
>TRBV27|TRBD2|TRBJ2-1|few
TGTGCCAGCAGTCCAAGCGGGAGTACCTACAATGAGCAGTTCTTC
CASSPSGSTYNEQFF
>TRBV5-4|TRBD2|TRBJ2-5|.
TGTGCCAGCAGCCCCCTAGCGGGGCGGACCCTACAAGAGACCCAGTACTTC
CASSPLAGRTLQETQYF
>TRBV14|.|TRBJ2-3|.
TGTGCCAGCAGCCAAGATGAGGGAAGCACAGTGGATACGCAGTATTTT
CASSQDEGSTVDTQYF
>TRBV9|.|TRBJ2-2|.
TGTGCCAGCAGCATATCCGACGGGACCGGGGAGCTGTTTTTT
CASSISDGTGELFF
>TRBV11-2|.|TRBJ2-2|.
TGTGCCAGCAGCTGGCAGGGAGGCCATCCCGGGGAGCTGTTTTTT
CASSWQGGHPGELFF
>TRBV27|TRBD1|TRBJ2-3|.
TGTGCCAGCAGTTTTTGGGACAGGGAAGATACGCAGTATTTT
CASSFWDREDTQYF
>TRBV7-9|.|TRBJ2-3|.
TGTGCCAGCAGCTCTCCCCCTGGGGGGTCCACCACAGATACGCAGTATTTT
CASSSPPGGSTTDTQYF
>TRBV28|.|TRBJ1-3|.
TGTGCCAGCAGTTTACTACAGGGAAACACCATATATTTT
CASSLLQGNTIYF
>TRBV7-3|TRBD2|TRBJ2-1|.
TGTGCCAGCAGCTTAAGTAGCGGGCCCAACAATGAGCAGTTCTTC
CASSLSSGPNNEQFF
>TRBV5-1|.|TRBJ2-5|.
TGCGCCAGCAGCTCGGGGGAGACCCAGTACTTC
CASSSGETQYF
>TRBV5-1|TRBD2|TRBJ2-5|.
TGCGCCAGCAGGACCGCGACGGGGGGGCCTTGGACCCAGTACTTC
CASRTATGGPWTQYF
>TRBV7-3|.|TRBJ2-3|.
TGTGCCAGCAGCTCGACAGATACGCAGTATTTT
CASSSTDTQYF
>TRBV28|.|TRBJ2-7|.
TGTGCCAGCAGCACCCCGCAACGAGGGTACGAGCAGTACTTC
CASSTPQRGYEQYF
>TRBV5-1|TRBD1|TRBJ1-2|once
TGCGCCAGCAGCCCGGGACAGGGGGGCTATGGCTACACCTTC
CASSPGQGGYGYTF
>TRBV29-1|.|TRBJ1-1|.
TGCAGCGTTGGACAGGCTGAAGCTTTCTTT
CSVGQAEAFF
>TRBV28|.|TRBJ2-1|.
TGTGCCAGCAGTCCACTTCCGGGCAATGAGCAGTTCTTC
CASSPLPGNEQFF